Each of the 14 T cell receptor beta chains below was sequenced from the same sample in a study of blood T cell repertoires in COVID-19. TCRdb keeps only in-frame clones here, not all; method: immunoSEQ multiplex PCR. The sample has roughly 360,000 clones; less than 90% are singletons. Material: PBMCs or T cells enriched from blood (not recorded which). The source is a woman in her forties or fifties who had recovered from COVID-19.

V is TRBV7-2 and J is TRBJ2-4; TRBD1 might be the D (8 bases). There are 18 residues in the CDR3. V was pared by 1 base and J by 0 bases, with 16 bases between. Per germline, CDR1 SGHTA and CDR2 FQGNSA. The CDR3 region is CASSLGEGQVLAKNIQYF. DNA of the CDR3: TGTGCCAGCAGCTTAGGGGAGGGACAGGTTTTAGCCAAAAACATTCAGTACTTC. Complete variable domain (other parts from reference TRBV7-2 and TRBJ2-4): GAGVSQSPSNKVTEKGKDVELRCDPISGHTALYWYRQSLGQGLEFLIYFQGNSAPDKSGLPSDRFSAERTGGSVSTLTIQRTQQEDSAVYLCASSLGEGQVLAKNIQYFGAGTRLSVL.

The chain has TRBV6-5 and TRBJ2-1; no clear D gene. In germline, CDR1 is MNHEY, CDR2 SVGAGI. V lost 2 bases and J 10 bases, leaving 9 bases between the germline ends. The CDR3 is 12 residues long. The CDR3 DNA sequence: TGTGCCAGCAGTTACGAGGTTAGGGAGCAGTTCTTC. Translated: CASSYEVREQFF.

V usage is TRBV6-2 or TRBV6-3 and J usage is TRBJ2-2, with 9 bases that match TRBD2. The CDR3 extends over 16 amino acids. Germline CDR1 MNHEY, CDR2 SVGEGT. Trimming cost V 2 bases and J 7 bases; bases outside gene matches: 8. In nucleotides, the CDR3 is TGTGCCAGCAGTTACCCAGCGGGGGGCCCAAGCGGGGAGCTGTTTTTT. Encoded protein: CASSYPAGGPSGELFF.

On this clone itself: This specimen includes other DNA sequences encoding the same CDR3. The gene calls are TRBV6-2 or TRBV6-3 and TRBJ1-5; D remains unclear. Germline V gene sequence: CDR1 MNHEY, CDR2 SVGEGT. CDR3 length equals 14 residues. The V and J ends lost 2 bases and 4 bases respectively, with 9 bases between them. DNA of the CDR3: TGTGCCAGCAGTTACCTTCAGTCTAATCAGCCCCAGCATTTT. The encoded protein is CASSYLQSNQPQHF.

The genes are TRBV6-6 and TRBJ1-1, with 9 bases aligning to TRBD1. Germline V gene sequence: CDR1 MNHNY, CDR2 SVGAGI (reference sequence). This CDR3 has 15 amino acids. Germline trimming cut 6 bases from V and 0 bases from J; bases unmatched to any gene: 5. The CDR3 region has the DNA TGTGCCAGCAGCCGGACAGGGGCCGTGAACACTGAAGCTTTCTTT. Residues: CASSRTGAVNTEAFF.

J is TRBJ1-5 and V is TRBV19; the match to TRBD1 covers 7 bases. V gave up 3 bases and J gave up 7 bases; unmatched junction bases: 9. The length of the CDR3 is 15 residues. CDR1 is LNHDA, CDR2 SQIVND, per germline (reference sequence). This CDR3 is CASSIVTGPRQPQHF. The DNA of the CDR3 is TGTGCCAGTAGTATTGTGACAGGGCCGCGGCAGCCCCAGCATTTT.

This clone was recorded only once. The chain employs TRBV5-1 and TRBJ1-5; 8 bases are a match to TRBD1. Germline V CDR1 and CDR2: SGHRS, YFSETQ. CDR3 size: 17 residues. Unmatched junction bases numbered 9, after V lost 4 bases and J lost 0 bases. The CDR3 region is CASSPGTGPNSNQPQHF. Written as DNA, the CDR3 is TGCGCCAGCAGCCCCGGGACAGGCCCCAATAGCAATCAGCCCCAGCATTTT.

The V and J genes are TRBV27 and TRBJ2-1, with 8 nucleotides matching TRBD2. The germline V gene encodes CDR1 MNHEY and CDR2 SMNVEV (reference sequence). V trimming: 4 bases; J trimming: 2 bases; junction bases outside the gene matches: 7. This CDR3 contains 16 residues. CDR3 nucleotide sequence: TGTGCCAGCAGTTCCCCCGGCGGGAGGACCTACAATGAGCAGTTCTTC. Residues: CASSSPGGRTYNEQFF.

This chain joins TRBV29-1 and TRBJ1-2, with a weak D call TRBD1 (5 bases). The V gene lost 7 bases and the J gene lost 4 bases, with 19 bases spanning the gap. CDR1 is SQVTM, CDR2 ANQGSEA, per germline. CDR3 size: 14 residues. In nucleotides, the CDR3 is TGCAGCGGGCTCGGGAGGGGAACGGGCTATGGCTACACCTTC. Its translation: CSGLGRGTGYGYTF. Looking up the rest from reference TRBV29-1 and TRBJ1-2 gives the full variable domain: SAVISQKPSRDICQRGTSLTIQCQVDSQVTMMFWYRQQPGQSLTLIATANQGSEATYESGFVIDKFPISRPNLTFSTLTVSNMSPEDSSIYLCSGLGRGTGYGYTFGSGTRLTVV.

The V gene is TRBV7-6, the J gene TRBJ2-7; TRBD2 agrees at 8 bases. The junction had 15 bases not matched to a gene; V was cut back by 1 base and J by 7 bases. The CDR3 is 17 residues long. Germline V gives CDR1 SGHVS, CDR2 FNYEAQ. CDR3 sequence: CASSLVPSGPAIGEQYF. As DNA, the CDR3 is TGTGCCAGCAGCTTAGTCCCTAGCGGGCCTGCGATAGGGGAGCAGTACTTC.

The chain combines TRBV19 with TRBJ2-3, with 9 nucleotides matching TRBD1. The germline CDR1 and CDR2 sequences are LNHDA and SQIVND (reference sequence). This CDR3 comprises 15 residues. V shed 4 bases, J shed 2 bases, and the junction held 4 bases outside the gene matches. The CDR3 coding sequence is TGTGCCAGTAGTACCGGGACAGGGATCACAGATACGCAGTATTTT. Residues: CASSTGTGITDTQYF.

This clone was seen only once. The chain is built from TRBV29-1 and TRBJ1-2, with a possible D match to TRBD1 (5 bases). CDR1 SQVTM and CDR2 ANQGSEA come from the germline V gene. The ends were cut back, 2 bases at V and 8 bases at J, with 12 bases in the middle. The CDR3 is 12 amino acids. The CDR3 is CSVERAGMGYTF. The CDR3 DNA sequence: TGCAGCGTTGAAAGGGCAGGGATGGGCTACACCTTC.

This clone has just one count. The chain recombines TRBV25-1 with TRBJ2-5; 7 nucleotides match TRBD1. V lost 8 bases to trimming and J lost 6 bases; unmatched junction nucleotides: 6. Germline V gives CDR1 MGHDK, CDR2 SYGVNS. There are 12 residues in the CDR3. The CDR3 bases are TGTGCCAGCGGGGACAGCAAGAAGACCCAGTACTTC. As protein: CASGDSKKTQYF.

The gene calls are TRBV2 and TRBJ2-7, with 12 bases lining up with TRBD2. With V trimmed by 8 bases and J by 9 bases, 8 bases remained unmatched. CDR1 is SNHLY, CDR2 FYNNEI, per germline. CDR3 size: 13 residues. The DNA of the CDR3 is TGTGCCAGCGGGACGACTAGCGGGAGTCGGCAGTACTTC. Its protein is CASGTTSGSRQYF.